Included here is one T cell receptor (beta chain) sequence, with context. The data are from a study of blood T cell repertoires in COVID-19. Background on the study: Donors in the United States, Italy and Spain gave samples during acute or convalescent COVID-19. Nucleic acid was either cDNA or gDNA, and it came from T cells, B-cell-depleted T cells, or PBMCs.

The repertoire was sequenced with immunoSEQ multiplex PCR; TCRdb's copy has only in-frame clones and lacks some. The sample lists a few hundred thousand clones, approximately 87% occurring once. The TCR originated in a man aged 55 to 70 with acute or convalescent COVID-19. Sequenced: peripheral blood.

The CDR3 loop is CASSQDDSIYGYTF. CDR3 DNA: TGTGCCAGCAGCCAGGACGACAGCATCTATGGCTACACCTTC. The rearrangement links TRBV3-1 (or the pseudogene TRBV3-2) to TRBJ1-2, with D perhaps TRBD1 (5 bases). Trimming removed 3 bases from V and 4 bases from J, with 12 bases in between. CDR3 length equals 14 residues. The germline V gene has CDR1 LGHDT and CDR2 YNNKEL (reference sequence).